This T cell receptor (beta chain) originates from a study of Graves' ophthalmopathy and Graves' hyperthyroidism. For repertoire sequencing, the TCR beta CDR3 regions were amplified from RNA transcripts. HTBI-primed RT-PCR formed the first round, and a multiplex PCR formed the second. Using its own MiXCR run on the multiplex PCR reads, TCRdb lists one record per CDR3 protein. The sample has 500,000 to 700,000 distinct CDR3 sequences; under 45% are singletons. Among the hyperthyroidism patients, all were newly diagnosed, aged 18 to 65, with under 2 months' duration. Germline values: CDR1 PRHDT, CDR2 FYEKMQ (reference sequence). J was trimmed by 0 bases and V by 3 bases; bases with no gene match: 8. The CDR3 sequence is 18 residues long. Study-wide findings and caveats: The model predicted progression of ophthalmopathy with a sensitivity of 60% to 71%, and its specificity was 72% to 85%.

With respect to this clonotype: Its antigen is not identified.

The sequenced sample consisted of peripheral blood or thyroid tissue (not recorded which). The sequence was collected from an adult man with Graves' hyperthyroidism. The V gene is TRBV13, the J gene TRBJ2-7, with 13 positions matching TRBD2. The CDR3 sequence is CASSLGTSGARSSYEQYF. DNA for the CDR3: TGTGCCAGCAGCTTGGGGACTAGCGGGGCAAGAAGCTCCTACGAGCAGTACTTC.